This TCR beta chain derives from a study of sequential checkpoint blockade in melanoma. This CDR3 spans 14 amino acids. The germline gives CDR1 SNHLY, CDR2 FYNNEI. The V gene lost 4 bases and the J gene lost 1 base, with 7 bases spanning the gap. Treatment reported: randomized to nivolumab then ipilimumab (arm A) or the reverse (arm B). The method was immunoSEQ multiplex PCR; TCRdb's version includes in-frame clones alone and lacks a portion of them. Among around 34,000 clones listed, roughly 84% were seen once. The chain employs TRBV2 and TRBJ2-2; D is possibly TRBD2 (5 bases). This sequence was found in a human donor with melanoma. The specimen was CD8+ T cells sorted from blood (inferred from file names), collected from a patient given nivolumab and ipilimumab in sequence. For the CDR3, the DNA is TGTGCCAGCAGTGGGACTGGGAACACCGGGGAGCTGTTTTTT. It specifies CASSGTGNTGELFF.